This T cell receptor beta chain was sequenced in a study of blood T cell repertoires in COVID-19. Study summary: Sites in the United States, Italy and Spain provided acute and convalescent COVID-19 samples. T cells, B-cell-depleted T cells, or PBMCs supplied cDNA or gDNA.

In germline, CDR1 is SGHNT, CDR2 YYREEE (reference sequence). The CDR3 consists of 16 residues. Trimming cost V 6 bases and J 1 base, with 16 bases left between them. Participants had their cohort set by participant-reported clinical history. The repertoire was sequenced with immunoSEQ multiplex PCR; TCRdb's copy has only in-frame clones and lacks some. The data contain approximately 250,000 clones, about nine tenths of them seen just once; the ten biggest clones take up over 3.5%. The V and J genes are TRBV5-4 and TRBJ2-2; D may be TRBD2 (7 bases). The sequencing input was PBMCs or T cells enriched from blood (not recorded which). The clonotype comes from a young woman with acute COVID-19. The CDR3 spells CASTPGVAGNTGELFF. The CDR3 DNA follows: TGTGCCAGCACCCCAGGGGTAGCGGGGAACACCGGGGAGCTGTTTTTT. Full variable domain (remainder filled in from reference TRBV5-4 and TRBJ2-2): ETGVTQSPTHLIKTRGQQVTLRCSSQSGHNTVSWYQQALGQGPQFIFQYYREEENGRGNFPPRFSGLQFPNYSSELNVNALELDDSALYLCASTPGVAGNTGELFFGEGSRLTVL.